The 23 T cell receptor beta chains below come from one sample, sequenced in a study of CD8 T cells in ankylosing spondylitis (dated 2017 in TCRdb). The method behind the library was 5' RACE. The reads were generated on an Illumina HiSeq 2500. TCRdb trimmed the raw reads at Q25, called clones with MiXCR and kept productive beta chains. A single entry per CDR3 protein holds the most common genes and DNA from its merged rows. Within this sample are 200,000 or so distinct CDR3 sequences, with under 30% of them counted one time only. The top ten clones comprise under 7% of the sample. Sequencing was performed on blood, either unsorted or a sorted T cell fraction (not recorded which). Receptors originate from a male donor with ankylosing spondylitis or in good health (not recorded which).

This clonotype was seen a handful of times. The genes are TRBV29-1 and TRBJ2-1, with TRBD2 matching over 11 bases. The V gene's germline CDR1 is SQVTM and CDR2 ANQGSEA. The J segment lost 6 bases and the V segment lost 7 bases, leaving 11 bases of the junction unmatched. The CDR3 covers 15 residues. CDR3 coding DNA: TGCAGCGCCCGGCTAACTAGCGGGAGTGCCAATGAGCAGTTCTTC. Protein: CSARLTSGSANEQFF.

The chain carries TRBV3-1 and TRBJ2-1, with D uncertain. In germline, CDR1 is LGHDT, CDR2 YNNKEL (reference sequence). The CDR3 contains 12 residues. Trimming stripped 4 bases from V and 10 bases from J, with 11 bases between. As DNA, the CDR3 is TGTGCCAGCAGCCTTGCCCAATACGAGCAGTTCTTC. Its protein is CASSLAQYEQFF.

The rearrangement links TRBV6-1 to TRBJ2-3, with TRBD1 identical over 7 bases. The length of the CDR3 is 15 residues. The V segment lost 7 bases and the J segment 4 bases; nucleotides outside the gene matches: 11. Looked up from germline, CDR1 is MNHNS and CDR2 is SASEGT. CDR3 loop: CASKRGLAWADTQYF. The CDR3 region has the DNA TGTGCCAGCAAAAGGGGGCTAGCATGGGCAGATACGCAGTATTTT.

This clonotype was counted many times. CDR3 sequence: CASSKGLSNF. The CDR3 DNA reads TGTGCCAGCAGCAAAGGGCTATCGAACTTC. The gene calls are TRBV21-1 and TRBJ2-7. TRBV21-1 is a listed pseudogene. The CDR3 loop spans 10 amino acids.

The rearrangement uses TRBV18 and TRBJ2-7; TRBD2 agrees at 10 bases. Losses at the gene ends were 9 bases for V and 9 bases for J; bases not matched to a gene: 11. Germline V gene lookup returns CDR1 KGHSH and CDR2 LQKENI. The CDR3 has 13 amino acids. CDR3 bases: TGTGCCAGTTTAGCGGGAGGTACTGACGGGCAGTACTTC. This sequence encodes CASLAGGTDGQYF. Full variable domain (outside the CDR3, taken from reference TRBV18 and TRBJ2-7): NAGVMQNPRHLVRRRGQEARLRCSPMKGHSHVYWYRQLPEEGLKFMVYLQKENIIDESGMPKERFSAEFPKEGPSILRIQQVVRGDSAAYFCASLAGGTDGQYFGPGTRLTVT.

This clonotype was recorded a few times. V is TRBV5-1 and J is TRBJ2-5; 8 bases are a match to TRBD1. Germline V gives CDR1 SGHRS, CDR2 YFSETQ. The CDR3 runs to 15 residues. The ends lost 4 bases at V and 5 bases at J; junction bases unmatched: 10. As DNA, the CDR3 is TGCGCCAGCAGCAGGCCGACAGGGGCAGGGGAGACCCAGTACTTC. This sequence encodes CASSRPTGAGETQYF.

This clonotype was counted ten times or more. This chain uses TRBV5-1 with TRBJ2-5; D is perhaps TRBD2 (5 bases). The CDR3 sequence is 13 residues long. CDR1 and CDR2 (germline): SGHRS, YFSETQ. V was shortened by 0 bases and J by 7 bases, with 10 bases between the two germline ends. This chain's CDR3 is CASSLGERMTQYF. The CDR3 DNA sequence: TGCGCCAGCAGCTTGGGGGAGCGGATGACCCAGTACTTC. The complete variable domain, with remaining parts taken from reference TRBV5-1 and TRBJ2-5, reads KAGVTQTPRYLIKTRGQQVTLSCSPISGHRSVSWYQQTPGQGLQFLFEYFSETQRNKGNFPGRFSGRQFSNSRSEMNVSTLELGDSALYLCASSLGERMTQYFGPGTRLLVL.

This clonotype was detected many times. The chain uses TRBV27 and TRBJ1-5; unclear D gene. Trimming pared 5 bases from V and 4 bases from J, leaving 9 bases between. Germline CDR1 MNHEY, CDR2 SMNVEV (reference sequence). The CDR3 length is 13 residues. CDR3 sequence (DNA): TGTGCCAGCAGTGGAGGGTCGAATCAGCCCCAGCATTTT. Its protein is CASSGGSNQPQHF.

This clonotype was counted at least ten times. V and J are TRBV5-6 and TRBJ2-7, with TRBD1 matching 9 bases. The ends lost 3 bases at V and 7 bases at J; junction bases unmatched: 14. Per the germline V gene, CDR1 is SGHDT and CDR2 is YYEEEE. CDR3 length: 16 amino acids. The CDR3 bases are TGTGCCAGCAGCTACCTCCGAACCACAGGGGGCCGTGAGCAGTACTTC. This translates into CASSYLRTTGGREQYF. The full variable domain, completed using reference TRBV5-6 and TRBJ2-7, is DAGVTQSPTHLIKTRGQQVTLRCSPKSGHDTVSWYQQALGQGPQFIFQYYEEEERQRGNFPDRFSGHQFPNYSSELNVNALLLGDSALYLCASSYLRTTGGREQYFGPGTRLTVT.

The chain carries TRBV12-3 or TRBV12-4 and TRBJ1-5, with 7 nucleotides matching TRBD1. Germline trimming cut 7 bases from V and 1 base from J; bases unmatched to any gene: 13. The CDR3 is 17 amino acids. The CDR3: CASNGPKPGQSNQPQHF. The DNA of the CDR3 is TGTGCCAGCAACGGACCAAAACCGGGACAGAGCAATCAGCCCCAGCATTTT.

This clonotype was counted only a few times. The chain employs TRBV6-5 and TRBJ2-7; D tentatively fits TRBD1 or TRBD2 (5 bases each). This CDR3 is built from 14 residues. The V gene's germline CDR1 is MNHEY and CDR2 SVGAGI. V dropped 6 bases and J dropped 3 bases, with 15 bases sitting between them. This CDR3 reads CASSYGHGDYEQYF. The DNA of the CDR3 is TGTGCCAGCAGCTATGGACACGGGGACTACGAGCAGTACTTC.

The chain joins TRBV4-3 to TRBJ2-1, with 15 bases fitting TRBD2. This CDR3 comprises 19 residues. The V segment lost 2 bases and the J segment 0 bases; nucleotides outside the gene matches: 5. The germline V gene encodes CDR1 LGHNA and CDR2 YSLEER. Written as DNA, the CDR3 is TGCGCCAGCAGCCAATGGACTAGCGGGAGGGTCTCCTCCTACAATGAGCAGTTCTTC. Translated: CASSQWTSGRVSSYNEQFF.

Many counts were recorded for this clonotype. For the CDR3, the DNA is TGCAGTGCTGGGCCGGGTGAGACCCAGTACTTC. This translates into CSAGPGETQYF. This chain connects TRBV20-1 to TRBJ2-5; D not resolved. From germline, CDR1 is DFQATT and CDR2 SNEGSKA (reference sequence). This CDR3 region has 11 residues. The V and J ends lost 5 bases and 5 bases respectively, with 9 bases between them.

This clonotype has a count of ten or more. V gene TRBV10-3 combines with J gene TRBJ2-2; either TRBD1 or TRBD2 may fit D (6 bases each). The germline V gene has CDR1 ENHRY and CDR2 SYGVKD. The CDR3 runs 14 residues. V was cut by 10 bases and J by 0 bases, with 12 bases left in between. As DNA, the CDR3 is TGTGCCACAACAGGGAGGTCGAACACCGGGGAGCTGTTTTTT. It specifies CATTGRSNTGELFF.

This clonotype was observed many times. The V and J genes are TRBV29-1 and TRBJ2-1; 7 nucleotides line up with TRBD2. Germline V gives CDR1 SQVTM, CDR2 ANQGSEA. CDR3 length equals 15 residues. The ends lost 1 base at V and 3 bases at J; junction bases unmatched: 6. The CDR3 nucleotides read TGCAGCGTTGAAGGCGGGAGATTTAACTACAATGAGCAGTTCTTC. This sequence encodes CSVEGGRFNYNEQFF.

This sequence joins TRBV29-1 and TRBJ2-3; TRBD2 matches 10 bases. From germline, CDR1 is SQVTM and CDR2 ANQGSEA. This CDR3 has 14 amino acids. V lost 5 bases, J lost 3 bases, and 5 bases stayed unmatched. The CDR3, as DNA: TGCAGCGTTCTAGCGGGAGCGTCGACAGATACGCAGTATTTT. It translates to CSVLAGASTDTQYF.

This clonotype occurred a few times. CDR3 DNA: TGTGCCAGCACCCGGGATGGGAACGAGCAGTACTTC. This encodes CASTRDGNEQYF. The V gene is TRBV6-5, the J gene TRBJ2-7, with a weak D call TRBD2 (5 bases). Germline V gene sequence: CDR1 MNHEY, CDR2 SVGAGI. CDR3 length: 12 amino acids. V was pared by 7 bases and J by 5 bases, with 12 bases between.

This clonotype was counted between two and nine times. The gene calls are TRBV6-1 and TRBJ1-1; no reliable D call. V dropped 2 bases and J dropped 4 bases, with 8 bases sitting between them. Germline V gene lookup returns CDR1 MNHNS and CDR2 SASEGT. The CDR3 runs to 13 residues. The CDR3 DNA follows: TGTGCCAGCAGTGAACGACATCTCACTGAAGCTTTCTTT. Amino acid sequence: CASSERHLTEAFF.

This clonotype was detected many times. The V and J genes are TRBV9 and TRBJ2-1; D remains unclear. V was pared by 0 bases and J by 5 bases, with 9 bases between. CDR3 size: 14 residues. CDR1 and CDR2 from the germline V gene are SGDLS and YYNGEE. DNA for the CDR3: TGTGCCAGCAGCGTAGGACCGACGAACAATGAGCAGTTCTTC. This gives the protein CASSVGPTNNEQFF.

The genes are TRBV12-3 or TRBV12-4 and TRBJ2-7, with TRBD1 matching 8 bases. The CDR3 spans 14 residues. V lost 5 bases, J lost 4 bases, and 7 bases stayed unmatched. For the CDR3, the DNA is TGTGCCAGCAGTGCAGGGGGCGCCTCTTACGAGCAGTACTTC. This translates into CASSAGGASYEQYF.

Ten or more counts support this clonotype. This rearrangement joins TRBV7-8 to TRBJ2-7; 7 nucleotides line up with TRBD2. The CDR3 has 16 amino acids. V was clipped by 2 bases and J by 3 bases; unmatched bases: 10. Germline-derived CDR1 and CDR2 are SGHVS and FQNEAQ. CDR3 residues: CASSLTGGGRGYEQYF. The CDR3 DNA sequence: TGTGCCAGCAGCTTAACGGGCGGCGGGAGAGGCTACGAGCAGTACTTC.

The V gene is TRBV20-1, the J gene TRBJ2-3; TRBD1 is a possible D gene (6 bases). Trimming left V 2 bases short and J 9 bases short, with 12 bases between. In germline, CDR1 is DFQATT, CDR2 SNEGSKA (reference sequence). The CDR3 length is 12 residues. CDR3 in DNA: TGCAGTGCTAGAAAGGTGACAGGAACGCAGTATTTT. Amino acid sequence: CSARKVTGTQYF.

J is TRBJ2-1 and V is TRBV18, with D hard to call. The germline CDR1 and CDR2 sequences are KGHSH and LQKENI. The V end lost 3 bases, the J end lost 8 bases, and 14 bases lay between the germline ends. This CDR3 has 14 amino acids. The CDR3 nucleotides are TGTGCCAGCTCACCCCCCACAGCGAGCGATGAGCAGTTCTTC. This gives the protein CASSPPTASDEQFF. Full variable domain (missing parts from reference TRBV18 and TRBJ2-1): NAGVMQNPRHLVRRRGQEARLRCSPMKGHSHVYWYRQLPEEGLKFMVYLQKENIIDESGMPKERFSAEFPKEGPSILRIQQVVRGDSAAYFCASSPPTASDEQFFGPGTRLTVL.